Listed below are T cell receptor beta chains from one sample, sequenced in a study of OX40 agonist ivuxolimab in advanced cancers. Repertoires were generated with immunoSEQ multiplex PCR, while TCRdb's copy carries only in-frame clones and drops some. The data contain over 50,000 clones, about nine tenths of them singletons. Sequenced material: CD4+ or CD8+ T cells sorted from blood, taken in a trial of the OX40 agonist ivuxolimab. The receptors stem from an adult with an advanced solid tumor such as melanoma, head and neck, liver or kidney cancer. CDR3s include the opening cysteine and the closing phenylalanine or tryptophan. Each record gives: CDR3 protein, CDR3 DNA, clone size, V gene, J gene, D gene. D genes are given only for firm matches. Expanded clones are given a class, and other clones once, few, many or no size at all.

cdr3_aa: CASSLGSGNEQFF
cdr3_nt: TGTGCCAGCAGCTTGGGGTCAGGGAATGAGCAGTTCTTC
clone_size: once
v_call: TRBV5-8
j_call: TRBJ2-1
d_call: -

cdr3_aa: CASARGAYGYTF
cdr3_nt: TGTGCCAGTGCCAGGGGCGCTTATGGCTACACCTTC
clone_size: -
v_call: TRBV19
j_call: TRBJ1-2
d_call: -

cdr3_aa: CASKGQDSGNTIYF
cdr3_nt: TGTGCCAGCAAAGGACAGGACTCTGGAAACACCATATATTTT
clone_size: -
v_call: TRBV2
j_call: TRBJ1-3
d_call: TRBD1

cdr3_aa: CASSLGQGSGALVGNEQFF
cdr3_nt: TGTGCCAGCAGCTTGGGACAAGGCTCCGGGGCCCTTGTGGGGAATGAGCAGTTCTTC
clone_size: -
v_call: TRBV11-2
j_call: TRBJ2-1
d_call: -

cdr3_aa: CASSVDRGFEKLFF
cdr3_nt: TGTGCCAGCAGCGTCGACAGGGGGTTTGAAAAACTGTTTTTT
clone_size: once
v_call: TRBV28
j_call: TRBJ1-4
d_call: TRBD1

cdr3_aa: CASSLVTGAEQYF
cdr3_nt: TGTGCCAGCAGCTTGGTAACGGGGGCCGAGCAGTACTTC
clone_size: once
v_call: TRBV7-9
j_call: TRBJ2-7
d_call: -

cdr3_aa: CASSLLYSNYGYTF
cdr3_nt: TGTGCCAGCAGCTTATTGTACAGTAACTATGGCTACACCTTC
clone_size: -
v_call: TRBV7-2
j_call: TRBJ1-2
d_call: -

cdr3_aa: CASSLSSVVGEQYF
cdr3_nt: TGCGCCAGCAGCTTGAGCTCCGTCGTAGGCGAGCAGTACTTC
clone_size: -
v_call: TRBV5-1
j_call: TRBJ2-7
d_call: -

cdr3_aa: CASSSDRGVTDTQYF
cdr3_nt: TGTGCCAGCAGCTCGGACAGGGGAGTTACAGATACGCAGTATTTT
clone_size: -
v_call: TRBV7-8
j_call: TRBJ2-3
d_call: TRBD1

cdr3_aa: CATSRKTIWTSGGQETQYF
cdr3_nt: TGTGCCACCAGCAGAAAAACTATATGGACTAGCGGAGGCCAAGAGACCCAGTACTTC
clone_size: -
v_call: TRBV15
j_call: TRBJ2-5
d_call: TRBD2

cdr3_aa: CASSPSPDSPNTEAFF
cdr3_nt: TGTGCCAGCAGCCCCTCACCGGACAGCCCGAACACTGAAGCTTTCTTT
clone_size: -
v_call: TRBV7-9
j_call: TRBJ1-1
d_call: -

cdr3_aa: CASSGRPSGGTDTQYF
cdr3_nt: TGCGCCAGCAGCGGACGGCCCTCGGGAGGCACAGATACGCAGTATTTT
clone_size: -
v_call: TRBV4-3
j_call: TRBJ2-3
d_call: -

cdr3_aa: CASSAGSTGIFYNEQFF
cdr3_nt: TGTGCCAGCAGTGCCGGATCGACAGGGATATTCTACAATGAGCAGTTCTTC
clone_size: -
v_call: TRBV2
j_call: TRBJ2-1
d_call: TRBD1

cdr3_aa: CASSLVGGYGRNEQYF
cdr3_nt: TGTGCCAGCAGCTTAGTGGGGGGGTACGGACGAAACGAGCAGTACTTC
clone_size: -
v_call: TRBV7-2
j_call: TRBJ2-7
d_call: TRBD2

cdr3_aa: CASSFKSGLSGEQFF
cdr3_nt: TGCGCCAGCAGTTTTAAGTCGGGATTATCGGGGGAGCAGTTCTTC
clone_size: -
v_call: TRBV4-3
j_call: TRBJ2-1
d_call: -

cdr3_aa: CASSSGTGHNEQFF
cdr3_nt: TGTGCCAGCAGTTCCGGGACAGGGCACAATGAGCAGTTCTTC
clone_size: -
v_call: TRBV28
j_call: TRBJ2-1
d_call: TRBD1

cdr3_aa: CASGSGDGGEQFF
cdr3_nt: TGTGCCAGCGGGTCGGGAGACGGTGGTGAGCAGTTCTTC
clone_size: -
v_call: TRBV6-6
j_call: TRBJ2-1
d_call: -

cdr3_aa: CASSQEIGTHYEQYF
cdr3_nt: TGTGCCAGCAGCCAAGAGATCGGGACCCACTACGAGCAGTACTTC
clone_size: -
v_call: TRBV4-2
j_call: TRBJ2-7
d_call: -

cdr3_aa: CASSIGQGIGYEQYF
cdr3_nt: TGTGCCAGTAGTATAGGACAGGGGATCGGGTACGAGCAGTACTTC
clone_size: -
v_call: TRBV19
j_call: TRBJ2-7
d_call: TRBD1

cdr3_aa: CASSLGLPYEQYF
cdr3_nt: TGTGCCAGCAGTTTAGGACTCCCCTACGAGCAGTACTTC
clone_size: -
v_call: TRBV27
j_call: TRBJ2-7
d_call: -

cdr3_aa: CASSLSQRYEQFF
cdr3_nt: TGTGCCAGCAGTTTATCCCAGCGCTATGAGCAGTTCTTC
clone_size: -
v_call: TRBV27
j_call: TRBJ2-1
d_call: -

cdr3_aa: CASSLARQENTEAFF
cdr3_nt: TGTGCCAGCAGCTTAGCTCGACAGGAGAACACTGAAGCTTTCTTT
clone_size: -
v_call: TRBV7-8
j_call: TRBJ1-1
d_call: -

cdr3_aa: CASSYVAGVDNEQFF
cdr3_nt: TGTGCCAGCAGTTACGTAGCGGGAGTGGACAATGAGCAGTTCTTC
clone_size: -
v_call: TRBV6-5
j_call: TRBJ2-1
d_call: TRBD2

cdr3_aa: CASSEKGNEQFF
cdr3_nt: TGTGCCAGCAGTGAAAAGGGGAATGAGCAGTTCTTC
clone_size: -
v_call: TRBV2
j_call: TRBJ2-1
d_call: -

cdr3_aa: CASSQGTGGNEQFF
cdr3_nt: TGTGCCAGCAGCCAAGGGACAGGGGGCAATGAGCAGTTCTTC
clone_size: -
v_call: TRBV4-2
j_call: TRBJ2-1
d_call: TRBD1

cdr3_aa: CASSASQGHPYEQYF
cdr3_nt: TGTGCCAGCAGTGCATCACAGGGCCACCCCTACGAGCAGTACTTC
clone_size: -
v_call: TRBV27
j_call: TRBJ2-7
d_call: -

cdr3_aa: CASSLGTSTEQYF
cdr3_nt: TGTGCCAGCAGCTTGGGGACTAGCACCGAGCAGTACTTC
clone_size: -
v_call: TRBV5-6
j_call: TRBJ2-7
d_call: TRBD2

cdr3_aa: CASSLSPTHTDTQYF
cdr3_nt: TGTGCCAGCAGTTTAAGCCCGACCCACACAGATACGCAGTATTTT
clone_size: -
v_call: TRBV27
j_call: TRBJ2-3
d_call: -

cdr3_aa: CASSLGPKGEQFF
cdr3_nt: TGCGCCAGCAGCTTGGGTCCCAAGGGTGAGCAGTTCTTC
clone_size: -
v_call: TRBV5-1
j_call: TRBJ2-1
d_call: -

cdr3_aa: CASSLTGGSGYTF
cdr3_nt: TGTGCCAGCAGTCTAACAGGGGGCTCTGGCTACACCTTC
clone_size: -
v_call: TRBV28
j_call: TRBJ1-2
d_call: TRBD1

cdr3_aa: CATRPGTDKREQFF
cdr3_nt: TGTGCCACCAGGCCCGGGACAGATAAGCGTGAGCAGTTCTTC
clone_size: -
v_call: TRBV27
j_call: TRBJ2-1
d_call: TRBD1

cdr3_aa: CASSLGLAGGLFYEQYF
cdr3_nt: TGTGCCAGCAGCCTGGGACTAGCGGGAGGCCTGTTTTACGAGCAGTACTTC
clone_size: -
v_call: TRBV28
j_call: TRBJ2-7
d_call: TRBD2

cdr3_aa: CASSIRDTNQPQHF
cdr3_nt: TGTGCCAGTAGTATTAGGGACACCAATCAGCCCCAGCATTTT
clone_size: -
v_call: TRBV19
j_call: TRBJ1-5
d_call: -

cdr3_aa: CASSPDSGSRSNEQFF
cdr3_nt: TGTGCCAGCAGCCCCGATAGCGGGAGCAGGAGCAATGAGCAGTTCTTC
clone_size: -
v_call: TRBV13
j_call: TRBJ2-1
d_call: TRBD2

cdr3_aa: CATSNPRAVNYGYTF
cdr3_nt: TGTGCCACCAGTAACCCCCGGGCTGTTAACTATGGCTACACCTTC
clone_size: -
v_call: TRBV15
j_call: TRBJ1-2
d_call: -

cdr3_aa: CASSFGGVQPQHF
cdr3_nt: TGTGCCAGCAGCTTTGGGGGCGTACAGCCCCAGCATTTT
clone_size: -
v_call: TRBV7-2
j_call: TRBJ1-5
d_call: -

cdr3_aa: CASSTLPGLNYEQYF
cdr3_nt: TGTGCCAGTAGTACCCTACCCGGACTGAACTACGAGCAGTACTTC
clone_size: -
v_call: TRBV19
j_call: TRBJ2-7
d_call: -

cdr3_aa: CASSGEGTSGSYEQFF
cdr3_nt: TGTGCCAGCAGCGGGGAGGGGACTAGCGGGAGTTATGAGCAGTTCTTC
clone_size: -
v_call: TRBV9
j_call: TRBJ2-1
d_call: TRBD2

cdr3_aa: CASSQGTTGYEQYF
cdr3_nt: TGCGCCAGCAGCCAAGGGACTACCGGGTACGAGCAGTACTTC
clone_size: -
v_call: TRBV4-3
j_call: TRBJ2-7
d_call: -

cdr3_aa: CASIGPSGSTHEQYF
cdr3_nt: TGTGCCAGCATTGGCCCTAGCGGGAGTACCCACGAGCAGTACTTC
clone_size: -
v_call: TRBV27
j_call: TRBJ2-7
d_call: TRBD2

cdr3_aa: CASSQADRGSSYEQYF
cdr3_nt: TGCGCCAGCAGCCAAGCGGACAGGGGCAGCTCCTACGAGCAGTACTTC
clone_size: -
v_call: TRBV4-3
j_call: TRBJ2-7
d_call: TRBD1

cdr3_aa: CASRIGPGYSYEQYF
cdr3_nt: TGCGCCAGCAGAATAGGGCCTGGATACTCCTACGAGCAGTACTTC
clone_size: once
v_call: TRBV5-1
j_call: TRBJ2-7
d_call: -

cdr3_aa: CASRPLAGAYEQYF
cdr3_nt: TGTGCCAGTAGACCCCTAGCGGGGGCCTACGAGCAGTACTTC
clone_size: -
v_call: TRBV27
j_call: TRBJ2-7
d_call: TRBD2

cdr3_aa: CASSVRGGWDEQYF
cdr3_nt: TGTGCCAGCAGCGTCAGGGGTGGTTGGGACGAGCAGTACTTC
clone_size: -
v_call: TRBV9
j_call: TRBJ2-7
d_call: -

cdr3_aa: CASSPPPGGGNTIYF
cdr3_nt: TGTGCCAGCAGCCCACCCCCGGGCGGAGGAAACACCATATATTTT
clone_size: -
v_call: TRBV4-2
j_call: TRBJ1-3
d_call: -

cdr3_aa: CASSERSLAGFYNEQFF
cdr3_nt: TGTGCCAGCAGTGAAAGGAGTCTAGCGGGCTTTTACAATGAGCAGTTCTTC
clone_size: -
v_call: TRBV2
j_call: TRBJ2-1
d_call: TRBD2

cdr3_aa: CASSLAPSEDGFYNEQFF
cdr3_nt: TGTGCCAGCAGCTTAGCCCCGAGCGAGGACGGGTTCTACAATGAGCAGTTCTTC
clone_size: -
v_call: TRBV7-9
j_call: TRBJ2-1
d_call: -

cdr3_aa: CASSVAQDAYEQYF
cdr3_nt: TGTGCCAGCAGCGTAGCGCAGGATGCCTACGAGCAGTACTTC
clone_size: -
v_call: TRBV9
j_call: TRBJ2-7
d_call: -

cdr3_aa: CASSLGRSSTDTQYF
cdr3_nt: TGTGCCAGCAGCCTGGGACGGTCTAGCACAGATACGCAGTATTTT
clone_size: -
v_call: TRBV5-5
j_call: TRBJ2-3
d_call: -

cdr3_aa: CASSSPRQTNQETQYF
cdr3_nt: TGTGCCAGCAGTTCCCCCCGACAGACCAACCAAGAGACCCAGTACTTC
clone_size: -
v_call: TRBV28
j_call: TRBJ2-5
d_call: -

cdr3_aa: CASSPHWGAGEYNEQFF
cdr3_nt: TGTGCCAGCAGTCCCCACTGGGGAGCGGGAGAATACAATGAGCAGTTCTTC
clone_size: -
v_call: TRBV28
j_call: TRBJ2-1
d_call: TRBD2

cdr3_aa: CASSLQAISGNTIYF
cdr3_nt: TGTGCCAGCAGTTTACAGGCTATCTCTGGAAACACCATATATTTT
clone_size: -
v_call: TRBV7-6
j_call: TRBJ1-3
d_call: -